The clone carrying this TCR beta chain was detected a few times. TCRdb re-derived calls from the RACE reads in MiXCR, one entry per CDR3 protein. Found here are roughly 130,000 distinct CDR3 sequences, 8.5% to 9.5% of them singletons; the top ten hold 1.5% to 2%. Time point of the sample: healthy volunteer bleed at 2 weeks. Total RNA extraction was carried out from unfractionated whole blood. The data were taken from a study of human T cells and chemical hapten exposure. V dropped 5 bases and J dropped 0 bases, with 11 bases sitting between them. There are 15 residues in the CDR3. Per the germline V gene, CDR1 is MNHEY and CDR2 is SMNVEV (reference sequence).

The chain joins TRBV27 to TRBJ2-1, with D hard to call. Sequenced: whole blood. The sequence was collected from a male donor in good health. Some clones in this sample may be carry-over from other donors' samples. CDR3 DNA sequence: TGTGCCAGCAGTGCTAACCGGAGCTCCTACAATGAGCAGTTCTTC. Its translation is CASSANRSSYNEQFF.